Presented here are 23 T cell receptor beta chains from one specimen sequenced in a study of shared clonotypes between healthy human individuals. Data came from immunoSEQ multiplex PCR; TCRdb stores just in-frame clones and leaves some out. The repertoire holds over a million clones, with approximately 96% as singletons. Sequencing used naive CD4+ T cells sorted from blood. Subset meaning: CD45RA+ positively selected. Receptor source: a man under 40 in good health.

The chain has TRBV11-2 and TRBJ1-3, with a weak D call TRBD1 (5 bases). V lost 6 bases to trimming and J lost 0 bases, with 9 bases between them. CDR1 SGHAT and CDR2 FQNNGV come from the germline V gene. This CDR3 has 14 residues. The CDR3 here is CASSSQDSGNTIYF. In nucleotides, the CDR3 is TGTGCCAGCAGTTCACAGGACTCTGGAAACACCATATATTTT. Complete variable domain (other parts from reference TRBV11-2 and TRBJ1-3): EAGVAQSPRYKIIEKRQSVAFWCNPISGHATLYWYQQILGQGPKLLIQFQNNGVVDDSQLPKDRFSAERLKGVDSTLKIQPAKLEDSAVYLCASSSQDSGNTIYFGEGSWLTVV.

The chain carries TRBV9 and TRBJ2-7, with 7 bases matching TRBD1. Germline V gives CDR1 SGDLS, CDR2 YYNGEE. This CDR3 has 14 amino acids. V shed 4 bases, J shed 4 bases, and the junction held 8 bases outside the gene matches. CDR3 loop: CASSLRGRGYEQYF. As DNA, the CDR3 is TGTGCCAGCAGCTTAAGGGGGCGAGGGTACGAGCAGTACTTC.

This chain joins TRBV29-1 and TRBJ2-1; TRBD2 might be the D (5 bases). The CDR3 runs to 12 residues. CDR1 SQVTM and CDR2 ANQGSEA come from the germline V gene. V was trimmed by 4 bases and J by 8 bases, leaving 12 bases between them. The DNA for the CDR3 is TGCAGCGTTGCCCGCTCTAGCCATGAGCAGTTCTTC. Translated, it gives CSVARSSHEQFF.

The chain combines TRBV5-1 with TRBJ1-5; 7 bases fit TRBD1. The CDR3 covers 17 residues. CDR1 and CDR2 from the germline V gene are SGHRS and YFSETQ. V lost 0 bases, J lost 3 bases, and 9 bases stayed unmatched. The CDR3 region is CASSLGQGDYDNQPQHF. CDR3 sequence (DNA): TGCGCCAGCAGCTTGGGGCAGGGGGATTATGACAATCAGCCCCAGCATTTT.

The rearrangement uses TRBV28 and TRBJ1-2, with TRBD1 identical over 9 bases. The CDR3 is made up of 14 amino acids. Germline V gene data show CDR1 as MDHEN and CDR2 as SYDVKM. V lost 7 bases and J lost 8; bases outside the gene matches: 11. CDR3 protein: CASNLWGTGSGYTF. In DNA form, the CDR3 reads TGTGCCAGCAATCTTTGGGGGACAGGGAGCGGCTACACCTTC.

The gene calls are TRBV11-2 and TRBJ2-2, with D perhaps TRBD2 (5 bases). Trimming removed 3 bases at V and 8 bases at J, with 19 bases between. CDR3 length: 16 amino acids. The germline CDR1 and CDR2 sequences are SGHAT and FQNNGV. This CDR3 is CASSLSAGWLQGELFF. The CDR3 coding sequence is TGTGCCAGCAGCTTGTCTGCGGGTTGGCTGCAGGGGGAGCTGTTTTTT.

J is TRBJ2-7 and V is TRBV27, with 9 bases identical to TRBD2. V shed 7 bases and J 3 bases; nucleotides not matched to a gene: 16. Germline CDR1 reads MNHEY; CDR2 reads SMNVEV (reference sequence). CDR3 size: 17 residues. The CDR3 region is CASTTFFPLAGIYEQYF. The CDR3 nucleotides are TGTGCCAGCACCACTTTTTTCCCTCTAGCGGGGATCTACGAGCAGTACTTC.

The rearrangement links TRBV7-8 to TRBJ2-1, with 16 bases identical to TRBD2. V trimming: 0 bases; J trimming: 9 bases; junction bases outside the gene matches: 5. The CDR3 is 17 residues long. Germline V gene sequence: CDR1 SGHVS, CDR2 FQNEAQ. CDR3 nucleotide sequence: TGTGCCAGCAGCTTAGCGAGGGGACTAGCGGGAGGGGCTGAGCAGTTCTTC. Amino acids: CASSLARGLAGGAEQFF. The entire variable domain, with the rest obtained from reference TRBV7-8 and TRBJ2-1, is as follows: GAGVSQSPRYKVAKRGQDVALRCDPISGHVSLFWYQQALGQGPEFLTYFQNEAQLDKSGLPSDRFFAERPEGSVSTLKIQRTQQEDSAVYLCASSLARGLAGGAEQFFGPGTRLTVL.

The chain uses TRBV7-9 and TRBJ2-3; the D call may be TRBD1 or TRBD2 (5 bases each). Germline CDR1 and CDR2: SEHNR and FQNEAQ (reference sequence). The germline V and J ends were trimmed by 6 bases and 6 bases, with 16 bases remaining between them. This CDR3 has 14 amino acids. This CDR3 reads CASSFWREGDTQYF. The CDR3 DNA follows: TGTGCCAGCAGTTTCTGGCGAGAGGGGGATACGCAGTATTTT.

This chain uses TRBV2 with TRBJ2-3; maybe TRBD1 (5 bases). Looked up from germline, CDR1 is SNHLY and CDR2 is FYNNEI. This CDR3 comprises 13 residues. Trimming took off 5 bases at V and 8 bases at J, with 14 bases between the two ends. CDR3 nucleotides: TGTGCCAGCAGTACCGACAGCTTTGTTACGCAGTATTTT. This sequence encodes CASSTDSFVTQYF.

The V and J genes are TRBV18 and TRBJ2-5; 8 nucleotides match TRBD2. From germline, CDR1 is KGHSH and CDR2 LQKENI. The CDR3 runs to 13 residues. Trimming cost V 10 bases and J 5 bases; bases outside gene matches: 9. CDR3 region: CATRQREMETQYF. The CDR3 region has the DNA TGTGCCACACGGCAGCGGGAGATGGAGACCCAGTACTTC.

V is TRBV18 and J is TRBJ1-2; 8 positions match TRBD1. CDR3 size: 15 residues. With V trimmed by 2 bases and J by 8 bases, 10 bases remained unmatched. The germline CDR1 and CDR2 sequences are KGHSH and LQKENI. The DNA for the CDR3 is TGTGCCAGCTCACCAGAGATTGGCAGGGGGCAAGGCTACACCTTC. Translation: CASSPEIGRGQGYTF.

In this sample, this clone turned up once. V and J are TRBV28 and TRBJ2-2; 8 bases align to TRBD2. Germline V gives CDR1 MDHEN, CDR2 SYDVKM. This CDR3 comprises 15 residues. J gave up 4 bases and V 6 bases, and 7 bases lay outside the gene matches. This CDR3 reads CASRRAGVGTGELFF. The CDR3 DNA reads TGTGCCAGCAGGAGAGCGGGAGTTGGCACCGGGGAGCTGTTTTTT.

The chain has TRBV9 and TRBJ2-7; tentatively, D is TRBD1 (6 bases). CDR3 size: 15 residues. Germline values: CDR1 SGDLS, CDR2 YYNGEE. Trimming left V 0 bases short and J 5 bases short, with 15 bases between. The CDR3 reads CASSVALGQIHEQYF. CDR3 DNA sequence: TGTGCCAGCAGCGTAGCTTTAGGACAGATCCACGAGCAGTACTTC.

For this clone: Other DNA sequences within the sample encode an identical CDR3. V usage is TRBV15 and J usage is TRBJ1-1; D ambiguous. CDR1 is LNHNV, CDR2 YYDKDF, per germline (reference sequence). Trimming took 1 base from V and 3 from J, leaving 3 bases between them. This CDR3 has 12 residues. Written as DNA, the CDR3 is TGTGCCACCAGCAGAGGATACACTGAAGCTTTCTTT. This encodes CATSRGYTEAFF.

The chain uses TRBV4-1 and TRBJ2-1; maybe TRBD1 (5 bases). V dropped 3 bases and J dropped 5 bases, with 23 bases sitting between them. The CDR3 is 18 residues long. CDR1 is MGHRA and CDR2 is YSYEKL in the germline V gene. The CDR3 nucleotides read TGCGCCAGCAGCCACGGGTCGGATACTCGACAGAGGAACAATGAGCAGTTCTTC. Protein sequence: CASSHGSDTRQRNNEQFF.

CDR3 sequence: CASSYSAGVEQFF. In DNA, the CDR3 is TGTGCCAGCAGTTACTCGGCAGGGGTTGAGCAGTTCTTC. This chain connects TRBV6-6 to TRBJ2-1, with D possibly being TRBD1 (6 bases). The CDR3 length is 13 residues. Germline CDR1 reads MNHNY; CDR2 reads SVGAGI (reference sequence). Trimming cost V 0 bases and J 9 bases, with 9 bases left between them.

The chain joins TRBV4-1 to TRBJ2-5; D call uncertain. The CDR3 totals 12 residues. The germline V gene encodes CDR1 MGHRA and CDR2 YSYEKL. V dropped 1 base and J dropped 5 bases, with 5 bases sitting between them. The CDR3 here is CASSQVRETQYF. CDR3 in DNA: TGCGCCAGCAGCCAAGTGCGGGAGACCCAGTACTTC.

This chain uses TRBV9 with TRBJ2-3; D possibly corresponds to TRBD2 (6 bases). Germline CDR1 and CDR2: SGDLS and YYNGEE. This CDR3 region has 16 residues. The germline V and J ends were trimmed by 6 bases and 3 bases, with 20 bases remaining between them. The DNA of the CDR3 is TGTGCCAGCACTTTAGGTAGCGGAGCTGGGACAGATACGCAGTATTTT. It is translated as CASTLGSGAGTDTQYF. The variable domain in full, with the rest retrieved from reference TRBV9 and TRBJ2-3, is DSGVTQTPKHLITATGQRVTLRCSPRSGDLSVYWYQQSLDQGLQFLIQYYNGEERAKGNILERFSAQQFPDLHSELNLSSLELGDSALYFCASTLGSGAGTDTQYFGPGTRLTVL.

This clone was detected only a few times. Other nucleotide sequences in the sample specify the same CDR3. In DNA, the CDR3 is TGTGCCAGCTCACCACCGGGAGGAGAGACCCAGTACTTC. It specifies CASSPPGGETQYF. V is TRBV18 and J is TRBJ2-5; D is perhaps TRBD2 (6 bases). V was shortened by 0 bases and J by 4 bases, with 6 bases between the two germline ends. The V gene's germline CDR1 is KGHSH and CDR2 LQKENI. The CDR3 runs to 13 residues.

The CDR3 sequence: CASSHGAGGWNEQFF. The CDR3 DNA sequence: TGCGCCAGCTCCCACGGGGCGGGAGGATGGAATGAGCAGTTCTTC. V usage is TRBV10-1 and J usage is TRBJ2-1; TRBD2 matches at 8 bases. CDR1 is WNHNN and CDR2 is SYGVQD in the germline V gene (reference sequence). V dropped 8 bases and J dropped 7; count of bases not matched to a gene: 13. The CDR3 spans 15 residues.

This clone was counted only a few times. Other DNA sequences in the sample encode the same CDR3. The CDR3 reads CASSPRLAGDYEQYF. CDR3 DNA sequence: TGTGCCAGCAGCCCCCGACTAGCGGGAGACTACGAGCAGTACTTC. The chain links TRBV9 to TRBJ2-7; TRBD2 aligns across 12 bases. The CDR3 spans 15 residues. Trimming took 4 bases from V and 3 from J; bases not matched to a gene: 5. CDR1 is SGDLS and CDR2 is YYNGEE in the germline V gene.

The V gene is TRBV5-1, the J gene TRBJ1-5, with TRBD1 matching 7 bases. Germline V CDR1 and CDR2: SGHRS, YFSETQ. The CDR3 sequence is 14 residues long. The trim removed 2 bases at V and 7 bases at J, leaving 6 bases unmatched. In DNA, the CDR3 is TGCGCCAGCAGCTTAACAGGGGCGGAACAGCCCCAGCATTTT. It codes for CASSLTGAEQPQHF.